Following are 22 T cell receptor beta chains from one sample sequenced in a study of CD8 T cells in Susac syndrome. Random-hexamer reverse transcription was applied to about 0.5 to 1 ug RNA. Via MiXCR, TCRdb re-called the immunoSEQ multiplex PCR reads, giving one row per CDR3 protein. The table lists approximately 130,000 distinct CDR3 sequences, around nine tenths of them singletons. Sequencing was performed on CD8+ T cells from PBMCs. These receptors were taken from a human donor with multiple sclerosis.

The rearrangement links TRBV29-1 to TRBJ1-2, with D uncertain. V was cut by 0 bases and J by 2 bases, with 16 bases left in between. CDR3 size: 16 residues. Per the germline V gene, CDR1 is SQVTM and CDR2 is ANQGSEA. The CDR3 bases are TGCAGCGTTGAAGATTGTGACACCCCCAAAAACTATGGCTACACCTTC. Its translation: CSVEDCDTPKNYGYTF.

CDR3 residues: CASSLTAGEVDEQFF. The CDR3 nucleotides read TGTGCCAGCAGCTTAACTGCGGGAGAGGTGGATGAGCAGTTCTTC. This chain connects TRBV7-8 to TRBJ2-1, with 7 bases fitting TRBD2. V trimming: 2 bases; J trimming: 8 bases; junction bases outside the gene matches: 9. CDR3 length: 15 amino acids. Germline values: CDR1 SGHVS, CDR2 FQNEAQ.

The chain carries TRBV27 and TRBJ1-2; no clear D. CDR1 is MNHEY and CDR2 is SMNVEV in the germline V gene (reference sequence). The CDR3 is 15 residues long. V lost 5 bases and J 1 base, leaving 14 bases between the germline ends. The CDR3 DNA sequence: TGTGCCAGCAGTCGATTGGAGACCAATAACTATGGCTACACCTTC. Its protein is CASSRLETNNYGYTF.

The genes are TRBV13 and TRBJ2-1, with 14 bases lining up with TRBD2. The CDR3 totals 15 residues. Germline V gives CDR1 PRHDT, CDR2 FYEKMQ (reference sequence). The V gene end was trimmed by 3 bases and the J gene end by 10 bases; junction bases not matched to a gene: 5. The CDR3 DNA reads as TGTGCCAGCAGCTTGGGACTAGCGGGAGTAAGAGAGCAGTTCTTC. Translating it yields CASSLGLAGVREQFF.

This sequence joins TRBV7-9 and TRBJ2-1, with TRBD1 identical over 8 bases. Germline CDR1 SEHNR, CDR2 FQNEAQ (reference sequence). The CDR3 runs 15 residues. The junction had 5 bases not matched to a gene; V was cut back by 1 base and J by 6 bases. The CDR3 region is CASSLVAGGSNEQFF. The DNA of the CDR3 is TGTGCCAGCAGCTTAGTGGCAGGGGGCTCCAATGAGCAGTTCTTC.

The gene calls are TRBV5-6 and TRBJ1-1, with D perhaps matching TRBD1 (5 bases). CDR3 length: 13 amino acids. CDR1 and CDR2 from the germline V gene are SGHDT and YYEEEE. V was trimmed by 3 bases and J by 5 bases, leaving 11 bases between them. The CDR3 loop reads CASSSQGSTEAFF. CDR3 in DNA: TGTGCCAGCAGCTCGCAGGGATCAACTGAAGCTTTCTTT. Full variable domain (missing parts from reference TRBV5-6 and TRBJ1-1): DAGVTQSPTHLIKTRGQQVTLRCSPKSGHDTVSWYQQALGQGPQFIFQYYEEEERQRGNFPDRFSGHQFPNYSSELNVNALLLGDSALYLCASSSQGSTEAFFGQGTRLTVV.

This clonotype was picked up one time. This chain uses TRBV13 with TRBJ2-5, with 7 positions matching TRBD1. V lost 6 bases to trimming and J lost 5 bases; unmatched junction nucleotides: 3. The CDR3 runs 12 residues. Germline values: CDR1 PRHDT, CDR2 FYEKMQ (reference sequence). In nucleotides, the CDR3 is TGTGCCAGCAGGTCACAGGGGGAGACCCAGTACTTC. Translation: CASRSQGETQYF.

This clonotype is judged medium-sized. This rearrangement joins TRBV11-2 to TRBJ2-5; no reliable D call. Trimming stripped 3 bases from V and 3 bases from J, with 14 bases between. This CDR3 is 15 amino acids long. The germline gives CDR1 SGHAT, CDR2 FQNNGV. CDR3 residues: CASSFRPYRKETQYF. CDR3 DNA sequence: TGTGCCAGCAGCTTCCGCCCCTACAGAAAAGAGACCCAGTACTTC.

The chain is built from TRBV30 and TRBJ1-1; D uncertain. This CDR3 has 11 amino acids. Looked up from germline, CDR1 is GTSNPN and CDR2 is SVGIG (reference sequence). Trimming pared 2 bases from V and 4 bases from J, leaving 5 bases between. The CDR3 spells CAWSMGTEAFF. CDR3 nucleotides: TGTGCCTGGAGTATGGGCACTGAAGCTTTCTTT.

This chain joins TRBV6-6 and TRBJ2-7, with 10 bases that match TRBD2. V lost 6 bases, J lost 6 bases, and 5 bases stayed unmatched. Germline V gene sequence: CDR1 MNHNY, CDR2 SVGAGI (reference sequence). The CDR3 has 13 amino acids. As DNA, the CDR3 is TGTGCCAGCAGCCGGACTAGCGGAGGCGAGCAGTACTTC. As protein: CASSRTSGGEQYF.

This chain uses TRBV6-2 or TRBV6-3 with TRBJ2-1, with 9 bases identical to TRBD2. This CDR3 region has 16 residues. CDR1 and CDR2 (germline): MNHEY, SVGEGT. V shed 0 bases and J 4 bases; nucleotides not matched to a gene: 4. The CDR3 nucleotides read TGTGCCAGCAGTTACTCCGCGACTAGCGGATACAATGAGCAGTTCTTC. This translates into CASSYSATSGYNEQFF.

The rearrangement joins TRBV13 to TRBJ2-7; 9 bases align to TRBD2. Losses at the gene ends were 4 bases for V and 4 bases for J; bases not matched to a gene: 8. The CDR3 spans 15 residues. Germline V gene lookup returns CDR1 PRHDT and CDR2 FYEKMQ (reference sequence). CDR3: CASSSRLAGRYEQYF. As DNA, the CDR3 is TGTGCCAGCAGCTCCCGGCTAGCGGGAAGGTACGAGCAGTACTTC.

The CDR3 DNA reads TGTGCCAGCAGCCAACTAGCGGGAGGCTACGAGCAGTACTTC. The encoded protein is CASSQLAGGYEQYF. The gene calls are TRBV7-9 and TRBJ2-7; 12 bases agree with TRBD2. V trimming: 5 bases; J trimming: 3 bases; junction bases outside the gene matches: 2. The CDR3 contains 14 residues. Germline CDR1 SEHNR, CDR2 FQNEAQ (reference sequence). The variable domain in full, with the rest retrieved from reference TRBV7-9 and TRBJ2-7, is DTGVSQNPRHKITKRGQNVTFRCDPISEHNRLYWYRQTLGQGPEFLTYFQNEAQLEKSRLLSDRFSAERPKGSFSTLEIQRTEQGDSAMYLCASSQLAGGYEQYFGPGTRLTVT.

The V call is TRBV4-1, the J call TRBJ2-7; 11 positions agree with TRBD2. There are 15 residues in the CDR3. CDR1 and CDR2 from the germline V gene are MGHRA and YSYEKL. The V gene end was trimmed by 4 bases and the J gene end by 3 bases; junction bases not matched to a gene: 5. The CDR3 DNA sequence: TGCGCCAGCAGCCTCGGGACTAGCGGCCTCTACGAGCAGTACTTC. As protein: CASSLGTSGLYEQYF.

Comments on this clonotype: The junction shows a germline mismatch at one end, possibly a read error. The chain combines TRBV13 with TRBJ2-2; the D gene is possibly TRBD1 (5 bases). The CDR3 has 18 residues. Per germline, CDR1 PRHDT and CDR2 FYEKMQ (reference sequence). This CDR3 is CASGLDSDTGENTGELFF. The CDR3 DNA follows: TGTGCCAGCGGCTTAGATTCGGATACAGGCGAGAACACCGGGGAGCTGTTTTTT.

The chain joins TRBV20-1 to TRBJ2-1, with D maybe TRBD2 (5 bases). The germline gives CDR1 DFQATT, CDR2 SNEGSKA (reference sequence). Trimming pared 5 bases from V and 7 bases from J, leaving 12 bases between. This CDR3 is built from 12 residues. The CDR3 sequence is CSALELGNEQFF. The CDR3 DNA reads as TGCAGTGCTTTGGAACTAGGAAATGAGCAGTTCTTC.

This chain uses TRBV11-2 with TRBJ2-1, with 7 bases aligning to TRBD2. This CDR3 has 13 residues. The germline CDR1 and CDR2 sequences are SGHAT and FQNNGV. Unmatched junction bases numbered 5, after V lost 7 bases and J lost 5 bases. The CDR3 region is CASTRGRHNEQFF. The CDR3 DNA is TGTGCCAGCACGCGGGGGAGGCACAATGAGCAGTTCTTC.

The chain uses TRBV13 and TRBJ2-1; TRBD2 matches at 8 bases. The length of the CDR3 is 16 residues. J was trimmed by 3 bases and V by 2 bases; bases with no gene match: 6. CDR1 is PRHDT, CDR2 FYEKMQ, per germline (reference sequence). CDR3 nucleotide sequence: TGTGCCAGCAGCTTATCCGGGACTAGAGACTACAATGAGCAGTTCTTC. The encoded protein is CASSLSGTRDYNEQFF.

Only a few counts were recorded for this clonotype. This CDR3 is CASSPDYGYTF. In nucleotides, the CDR3 is TGTGCCAGCTCACCGGACTATGGCTACACCTTC. The chain uses TRBV18 and TRBJ1-2; D gene ambiguous. The CDR3 runs 11 residues. Between the trimmed V and J ends, which lost 3 bases and 3 bases, there was a span of 2 bases. Germline-derived CDR1 and CDR2 are KGHSH and LQKENI.

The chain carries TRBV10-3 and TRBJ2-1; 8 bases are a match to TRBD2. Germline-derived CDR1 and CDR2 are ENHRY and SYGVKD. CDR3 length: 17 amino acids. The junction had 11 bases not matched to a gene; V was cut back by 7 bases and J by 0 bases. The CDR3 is CAINRGGSISSYNEQFF. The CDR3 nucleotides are TGTGCCATCAATCGGGGGGGGAGCATAAGCTCCTACAATGAGCAGTTCTTC.

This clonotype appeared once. CDR3 DNA sequence: TGTGCCAGCAGCTTAGTTTACAGACCCTACGAGCAGTACTTC. It codes for CASSLVYRPYEQYF. This chain joins TRBV13 and TRBJ2-7; D is unresolved. The CDR3 spans 14 residues. Germline V lookup: CDR1 PRHDT, CDR2 FYEKMQ (reference sequence). Trimming took 1 base from V and 2 from J, leaving 9 bases between them.

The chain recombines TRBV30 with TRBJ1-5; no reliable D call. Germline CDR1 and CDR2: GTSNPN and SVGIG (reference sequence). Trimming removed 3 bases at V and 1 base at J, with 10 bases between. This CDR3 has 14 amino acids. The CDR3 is CAWSLDFSNQPQHF. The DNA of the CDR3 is TGTGCCTGGAGCCTAGACTTCAGCAATCAGCCCCAGCATTTT.